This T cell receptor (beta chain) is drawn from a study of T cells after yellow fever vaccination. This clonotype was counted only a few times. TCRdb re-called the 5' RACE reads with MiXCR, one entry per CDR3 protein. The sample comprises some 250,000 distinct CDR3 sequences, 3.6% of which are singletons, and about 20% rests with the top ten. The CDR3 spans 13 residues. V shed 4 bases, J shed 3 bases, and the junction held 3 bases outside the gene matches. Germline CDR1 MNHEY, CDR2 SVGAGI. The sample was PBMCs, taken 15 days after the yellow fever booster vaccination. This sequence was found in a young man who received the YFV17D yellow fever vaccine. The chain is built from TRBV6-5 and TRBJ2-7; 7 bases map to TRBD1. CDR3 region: CASSWDRYYEQYF. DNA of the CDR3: TGTGCCAGCAGTTGGGACAGATACTACGAGCAGTACTTC.